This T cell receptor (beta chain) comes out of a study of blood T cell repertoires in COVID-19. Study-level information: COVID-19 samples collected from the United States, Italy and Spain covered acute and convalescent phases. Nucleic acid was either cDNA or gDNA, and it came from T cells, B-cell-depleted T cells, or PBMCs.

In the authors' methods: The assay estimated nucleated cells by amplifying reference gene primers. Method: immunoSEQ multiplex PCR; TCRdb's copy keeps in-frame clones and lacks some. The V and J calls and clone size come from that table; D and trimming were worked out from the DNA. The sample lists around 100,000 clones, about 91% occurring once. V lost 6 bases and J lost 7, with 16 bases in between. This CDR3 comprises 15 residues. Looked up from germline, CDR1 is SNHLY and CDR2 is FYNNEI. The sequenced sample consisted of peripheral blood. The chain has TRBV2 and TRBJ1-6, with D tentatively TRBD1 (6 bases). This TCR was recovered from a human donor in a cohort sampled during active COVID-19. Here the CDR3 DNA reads TGTGCCAGCAGATACACAGGGAACGAAAATTCACCCCTCCACTTT. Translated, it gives CASRYTGNENSPLHF.